A selection of T cell receptor beta chains follows, all from one sample in a study of cytomegalovirus exposure and HLA in healthy donors. Here immunoSEQ multiplex PCR was the method, and the copy in TCRdb shows in-frame clones only, minus some. The sample includes 120,000 or so clones, approximately 80% of them seen just once. Sequences were obtained from PBMCs. The receptors were gathered from a woman between 40 and 55 years old in good health and CMV-seropositive. Both conserved end residues are part of each CDR3. The D gene is left open where the match is weak. Part of the rows lack a size; the others show once, few, many or a class for expanded clones.

TRBV10-3	TRBJ1-2	NA	NA	CAISDRAGYGYTF	TGTGCCATCAGTGACAGGGCGGGGTATGGCTACACCTTC
TRBV5-1	TRBJ2-5	NA	NA	CASSLEGKTQYF	TGCGCCAGCAGCTTGGAGGGGAAGACCCAGTACTTC
TRBV2	TRBJ2-1	TRBD2	NA	CASPGGGYNEQFF	TGTGCCAGCCCCGGGGGAGGGTACAATGAGCAGTTCTTC
TRBV7-2	TRBJ2-1	TRBD2	NA	CASSVSSGTYNEQFF	TGTGCCAGCAGCGTATCTAGCGGGACCTACAATGAGCAGTTCTTC
TRBV9	TRBJ1-4	NA	few	CASSVGLYDNNEKLFF	TGTGCCAGCAGCGTAGGACTTTACGATAATAATGAAAAACTGTTTTTT
TRBV4-2	TRBJ1-2	NA	NA	CASSREKGYTF	TGTGCCAGCAGCCGCGAGAAGGGCTACACCTTC
TRBV5-1	TRBJ2-5	NA	NA	CASSLALGQTQYF	TGCGCCAGCAGCTTGGCCTTGGGGCAGACCCAGTACTTC
TRBV9	TRBJ1-6	NA	NA	CASSVGPGPLGGEPLHF	TGTGCCAGCAGCGTAGGCCCAGGCCCCCTGGGGGGGGAACCCCTCCACTTT
TRBV9	TRBJ2-3	TRBD2	NA	CASTGTSGITDTQYF	TGTGCCAGCACCGGGACTAGCGGGATCACAGATACGCAGTATTTT
TRBV7-3	TRBJ1-3	NA	once	CASSATGGTGNTIYF	TGTGCCAGCAGCGCGACGGGGGGTACAGGAAACACCATATATTTT
TRBV5-1	TRBJ1-6	NA	NA	CASSLGESNSPLHF	TGCGCCAGCAGCTTGGGAGAAAGTAATTCACCCCTCCACTTT
TRBV18	TRBJ2-1	TRBD1	NA	CASSPRMGTEFNEQFF	TGTGCCAGCTCACCAAGGATGGGGACAGAATTCAATGAGCAGTTCTTC
TRBV28	TRBJ2-7	TRBD2	NA	CASSPAREGEQYF	TGTGCCAGCAGTCCCGCTCGGGAGGGGGAGCAGTACTTC
TRBV14	TRBJ2-1	NA	NA	CASSQFLFGSIYNEQFF	TGTGCCAGCAGCCAATTTCTTTTTGGCTCGATCTACAATGAGCAGTTCTTC
TRBV7-2	TRBJ1-6	TRBD1	NA	CASSPSPGQGRNSPLHF	TGTGCCAGCAGCCCCAGCCCGGGACAGGGACGGAATTCACCCCTCCACTTT
TRBV5-1	TRBJ2-2	NA	few	CASSPRAGELFF	TGCGCCAGCAGCCCCCGAGCCGGGGAGCTGTTTTTT
TRBV6-6	TRBJ1-1	NA	NA	CASMFGEGTEAFF	TGTGCCAGCATGTTCGGGGAGGGCACTGAAGCTTTCTTT
TRBV6-4	TRBJ1-2	NA	NA	CASSDSAREGPHYGYTF	TGTGCCAGCAGTGACTCTGCGAGGGAAGGCCCTCACTATGGCTACACCTTC
TRBV5-5	TRBJ2-5	TRBD2	once	CASSLDSGRTLETQYF	TGTGCCAGCAGCTTGGATAGCGGGAGGACATTGGAGACCCAGTACTTC
TRBV9	TRBJ1-2	TRBD1	NA	CASSVGTGRTNYGYTF	TGTGCCAGCAGCGTAGGGACAGGGAGAACTAACTATGGCTACACCTTC
TRBV30	TRBJ1-3	TRBD1	NA	CASNRGHGNTIYF	TGTGCCTCCAACAGGGGGCACGGAAACACCATATATTTT
TRBV21-1	TRBJ1-5	NA	few	CASSYMGGQGDQPQHF	TGTGCCAGCAGCTACATGGGGGGACAGGGCGATCAGCCCCAGCATTTT
TRBV5-1	TRBJ1-6	NA	NA	CASSLAGISYNSPLHF	TGCGCCAGCAGCTTGGCAGGGATCTCCTATAATTCACCCCTCCACTTT
TRBV5-6	TRBJ2-1	TRBD1	few	CASSPGTDYNEQFF	TGTGCCAGCAGCCCCGGGACAGACTACAATGAGCAGTTCTTC
TRBV7-9	TRBJ1-1	NA	few	CASSPKNTEAFF	TGTGCCAGCAGCCCCAAGAACACTGAAGCTTTCTTT
TRBV19	TRBJ2-7	TRBD2	NA	CASSIGGGAGEQYF	TGTGCCAGTAGTATCGGCGGGGGGGCAGGGGAGCAGTACTTC
TRBV30	TRBJ2-1	TRBD1	NA	CAGNPGTGDHNEQFF	TGTGCCGGAAACCCCGGGACAGGGGACCACAATGAGCAGTTCTTC
TRBV10-2	TRBJ2-6	TRBD1	NA	CASSGDRSLSGANVLTF	TGCGCCAGCAGTGGGGACAGGAGTCTATCTGGGGCCAACGTCCTGACTTTC
TRBV9	TRBJ1-1	NA	NA	CASSVDGRDREAFF	TGTGCCAGCAGCGTAGATGGGCGTGACAGAGAAGCTTTCTTT
TRBV19	TRBJ1-2	NA	NA	CASSIGAVAHYGYTF	TGTGCCAGTAGTATAGGTGCCGTAGCCCACTATGGCTACACCTTC
TRBV6-1	TRBJ1-5	TRBD1	NA	CASKDRQGPNQPQHF	TGTGCCAGCAAGGATCGACAGGGTCCCAATCAGCCCCAGCATTTT
TRBV10-1	TRBJ2-5	NA	once	CASSRGNQETQYF	TGCGCCAGCAGCAGGGGTAACCAAGAGACCCAGTACTTC
TRBV5-1	TRBJ1-4	NA	few	CASSLGDSQTNEKLFF	TGCGCCAGCAGCTTGGGGGACTCCCAAACTAATGAAAAACTGTTTTTT
TRBV7-3	TRBJ2-3	TRBD2	NA	CASSLTGGGGPADTQYF	TGTGCCAGCAGCTTAACTGGTGGCGGGGGGCCCGCAGATACGCAGTATTTT
TRBV6-5	TRBJ1-2	TRBD1	NA	CASSYGGTGGNGYTF	TGTGCCAGCAGTTACGGAGGGACAGGGGGCAACGGCTACACCTTC
TRBV5-4	TRBJ2-7	TRBD1	NA	CASSSGQLYEQYF	TGTGCCAGCAGCTCGGGACAGCTCTACGAGCAGTACTTC
TRBV7-6	TRBJ2-1	TRBD2	NA	CASSFTSGRGNEQFF	TGTGCCAGCAGCTTCACTAGCGGGAGGGGAAATGAGCAGTTCTTC
TRBV7-2	TRBJ1-5	NA	NA	CASSPLTGNQPQHF	TGTGCCAGCAGCCCCCTAACAGGGAACCAGCCCCAGCATTTT
TRBV5-1	TRBJ2-3	TRBD2	NA	CASSSGLAVTDTQYF	TGCGCCAGCAGCTCCGGACTAGCGGTCACAGATACGCAGTATTTT
TRBV9	TRBJ2-2	TRBD2	NA	CASSPAGTVTGELFF	TGTGCCAGCAGCCCAGCGGGGACCGTGACCGGGGAGCTGTTTTTT
TRBV5-1	TRBJ1-6	NA	NA	CASSLAKQGSPLHF	TGCGCCAGCAGCTTGGCCAAGCAGGGATCACCCCTCCACTTT
TRBV15	TRBJ1-5	TRBD1	NA	CATSRDRTGFSNQPQHF	TGTGCCACCAGCAGAGATAGGACAGGGTTCAGCAATCAGCCCCAGCATTTT
TRBV5-1	TRBJ1-3	NA	NA	CASSRAGREDTIYF	TGCGCCAGCAGCAGAGCAGGGAGGGAGGACACCATATATTTT
TRBV9	TRBJ2-7	TRBD2	once	CASSVGGTSGSYEQYF	TGTGCCAGCAGCGTAGGGGGGACTAGCGGGAGTTACGAGCAGTACTTC
TRBV9	TRBJ2-5	TRBD2	NA	CASSVGGTSAQETQYF	TGTGCCAGCAGCGTAGGGGGGACTAGCGCGCAAGAGACCCAGTACTTC